A selection of T cell receptor beta chains follows, all from one sample in a study of T cell repertoires in cytomegalovirus infection. MiXCR, run by TCRdb on the reads, gives a single entry per CDR3 protein. The table has some 400,000 distinct CDR3 sequences, roughly 20% seen once. Material for sequencing was PBMCs. Source of these receptors: a human donor in good health (CMV status not recorded). Some clones in this sample may be carry-over from other donors' samples. Each CDR3 is given with its conserved first and last residue. Fields, in order: D gene, J gene, V gene, clone size, CDR3 DNA, CDR3 protein. A D gene is named only where the DNA matches it firmly. Some rows mark clone size as missing; the rest say once, few, many or name a class of expanded clone.

NA | TRBJ1-1 | TRBV7-9 | NA | TGTGCCAGCAGCCCCCCAGGGCGGGCGGACACTGAAGCTTTCTTT | CASSPPGRADTEAFF
NA | TRBJ2-3 | TRBV7-2 | many | TGTGCCAGCAGCTTATACGGACTCACAGATACGCAGTATTTT | CASSLYGLTDTQYF
NA | TRBJ2-7 | TRBV27 | NA | TGTGCCAGCAGTTTACGGGCCGGGGGCTACGAGCAGTACTTC | CASSLRAGGYEQYF
NA | TRBJ1-5 | TRBV29-1 | NA | TGCAGCGTTGAAGACAGGTCGGGTCAGCCCCAGCATTTT | CSVEDRSGQPQHF
NA | TRBJ2-7 | TRBV6-1 | NA | TGTGCCAGCAGTGGGACTGCGAGCTCCTACGAGCAGTACTTC | CASSGTASSYEQYF
TRBD1 | TRBJ1-5 | TRBV2 | few | TGTGCCAGCAGTGGGACCTCGGACAGGGGATCGGGACAGCCCCAGCATTTT | CASSGTSDRGSGQPQHF
TRBD1 | TRBJ1-2 | TRBV4-3 | few | TGCGCCAGCAGCCAAGAGGCCAGGGGGCTTTATGGCTACACCTTC | CASSQEARGLYGYTF
NA | TRBJ1-2 | TRBV6-2/TRBV6-3 | many | TGTGCCAGCAGTTACTTTAGAACCAGCTATGGCTACACCTTC | CASSYFRTSYGYTF
NA | TRBJ2-1 | TRBV7-9 | NA | TGTGCCAGCAGCCTGACTAGTCTGGAGCAGTTCTTC | CASSLTSLEQFF
NA | TRBJ2-3 | TRBV7-2 | many | TGTGCCAGCAGCTTAGCCTCTACAGGATTCAGCACAGATACGCAGTATTTT | CASSLASTGFSTDTQYF
NA | TRBJ2-2 | TRBV24-1 | few | TGTGCCACCAGTGACATCCCCACCGGGGAGCTGTTTTTT | CATSDIPTGELFF
NA | TRBJ1-2 | TRBV28 | NA | TGTGCCAGCAGCTCGGGGGGGTTGGACTATGGCTACACCTTC | CASSSGGLDYGYTF
NA | TRBJ2-5 | TRBV7-2 | many | TGTGCCAGCAGCCGTAGCGTCCAAGAGACCCAGTACTTC | CASSRSVQETQYF
NA | TRBJ1-1 | TRBV7-9 | many | TGTGCCAGCAGGTCTAGGGGAGGACCCACTGAAGCTTTCTTT | CASRSRGGPTEAFF
TRBD1 | TRBJ1-2 | TRBV2 | few | TGTGCCAGCAGTTCCTGGGACAGGGGGGGCTACACCTTC | CASSSWDRGGYTF
NA | TRBJ1-5 | TRBV20-1 | NA | TGCAGTGCTACCACTGGTATCAGAAATCAGCCCCAGCATTTT | CSATTGIRNQPQHF
NA | TRBJ2-1 | TRBV7-9 | NA | TGTGCCAGCAGCTTTTGGGATGCGGGTCTCGATGAGCAGTTCTTC | CASSFWDAGLDEQFF
NA | TRBJ2-7 | TRBV23-1 | few | TGCGCCAGCAGTCATCCCCCCGGGACTCAGGGGTATAAGTGCGAGCAGTACTTC | CASSHPPGTQGYKCEQYF
NA | TRBJ2-3 | TRBV24-1 | NA | TGTGCCACCAGTGATTCTTGGGAGACAGATACGCAGTATTTT | CATSDSWETDTQYF
TRBD2 | TRBJ2-3 | TRBV12-3/TRBV12-4 | many | TGTGCCAGCAGTCTGACCCGGACTAGCGGGGGGACAGATACGCAGTATTTT | CASSLTRTSGGTDTQYF
NA | TRBJ2-3 | TRBV7-9 | NA | TGTGCCAGCAGCTTATCGGGGGCGTCAGATACGCAGTATTTT | CASSLSGASDTQYF
NA | TRBJ2-1 | TRBV12-3/TRBV12-4 | many | TGTGCCAGCAGCCCGACTAGTCTCAGTGAGCAGTTCTTC | CASSPTSLSEQFF
TRBD1 | TRBJ2-1 | TRBV24-1 | NA | TGTGCCACCAGACCGGGACAGGGAGCTACAGAGCAGTTCTTC | CATRPGQGATEQFF
NA | TRBJ1-2 | TRBV12-3/TRBV12-4 | NA | TGTGCCAGCAGTTTACGGATCAACTATGGCTACACCTTC | CASSLRINYGYTF
NA | TRBJ1-1 | TRBV6-6 | NA | TGTGCCAGCAGTTACTCAGTCGGGGTTGAGGCTTTCTTT | CASSYSVGVEAFF
NA | TRBJ2-6 | TRBV7-2 | many | TGTGCCAGCAGCCCACGTAGTACTGGAACTGGGGCCAACGTCCTGACTTTC | CASSPRSTGTGANVLTF
TRBD2 | TRBJ2-1 | TRBV7-9 | few | TGTGCCAGCAGCTCCGGGACTAGCGGGATCAATGAGCAGTTCTTC | CASSSGTSGINEQFF
NA | TRBJ2-3 | TRBV7-2 | many | TGTGCCAGCAGCTTAGGAGGGAGGCCCCCCACAGATACGCAGTATTTT | CASSLGGRPPTDTQYF
NA | TRBJ2-1 | TRBV4-1 | NA | TGCGCCAGCAGCCAAGATCCGGCGGGAAACAATGAGCAGTTCTTC | CASSQDPAGNNEQFF
NA | TRBJ1-1 | TRBV2 | few | TGTGCCAGCAGGGGGGACATTTTGAACACTGAAGCTTTCTTT | CASRGDILNTEAFF
NA | TRBJ1-5 | TRBV7-2 | many | TGTGCCAGCAGCCTTAGCAATCAGCCCCAGCATTTT | CASSLSNQPQHF
NA | TRBJ2-5 | TRBV7-6 | NA | TGTGCCAGCAGCGATTCCGATGAAGAGACCCAGTACTTC | CASSDSDEETQYF
NA | TRBJ2-2 | TRBV6-1 | many | TGTGCCAGCAGAAGGACTGTGAACACCGGGGAGCTGTTTTTT | CASRRTVNTGELFF
NA | TRBJ2-7 | TRBV27 | few | TGTGCCAGTAAGCTACAGGGAACCTACGAGCAGTACTTC | CASKLQGTYEQYF
TRBD1 | TRBJ1-5 | TRBV28 | NA | TGTGCCAGCAGCCCGGGCGGGACAGGGGTTCAGCCCCAGCATTTT | CASSPGGTGVQPQHF
NA | TRBJ1-5 | TRBV23-1 | once | TGCGCCAGCAGTCAAACGGCCTTCCATAGCAATCAGCCCCAGCATTTT | CASSQTAFHSNQPQHF
NA | TRBJ1-1 | TRBV6-2/TRBV6-3 | NA | TGTGCCAGCAGTTACGGGGACCAGGGTATCGCTGAAGCTTTCTTT | CASSYGDQGIAEAFF
NA | TRBJ2-7 | TRBV20-1 | once | TGCAGTTCCCGCGGGATAGGGTCCTACGAGCAGTACTTC | CSSRGIGSYEQYF
TRBD1 | TRBJ2-1 | TRBV5-4 | NA | TGTGCCAGCAGCTTAGGGGGCGCTCGATCTGAGCAGTTCTTC | CASSLGGARSEQFF
NA | TRBJ2-1 | TRBV12-3/TRBV12-4 | NA | TGTGCCAGCAGTTCTAGCGATCGGCGAAATGAGCAGTTCTTC | CASSSSDRRNEQFF
NA | TRBJ1-2 | TRBV4-2 | NA | TGTGCCAGCAGCCAAGAGTCGGGCACCAGTGCTGGTGGCTACACCTTC | CASSQESGTSAGGYTF
TRBD1 | TRBJ2-1 | TRBV12-3/TRBV12-4 | few | TGTGCCAGCAGTTTAAGGGACAGGGGAGGCAATGAGCAGTTCTTC | CASSLRDRGGNEQFF
NA | TRBJ2-7 | TRBV2 | NA | TGTGCCAGCAGTATAAGAGTCTACGAGCAGTACTTC | CASSIRVYEQYF
TRBD1 | TRBJ2-3 | TRBV4-2 | many | TGTGCCAGCAGCCAAGAACAGGGGGTGGTCACAGATACGCAGTATTTT | CASSQEQGVVTDTQYF
TRBD2 | TRBJ2-3 | TRBV19 | few | TGTGCCAGTAGTCTCGCGGGAGAGGTGTATACGCAGTATTTT | CASSLAGEVYTQYF
NA | TRBJ1-1 | TRBV5-4 | NA | TGTGCCAGCAGCTTTATTGACGGTCCTGCAGCTTTCTTT | CASSFIDGPAAFF
NA | TRBJ1-4 | TRBV2 | few | TGTGCCAGCAGTAGAAATGGGGGGAATGAAAAGCTGTTTTTT | CASSRNGGNEKLFF
NA | TRBJ1-1 | TRBV7-2 | NA | TGTGCCAGCAGCTTAAACCCTTGGGGCACTGAAGCTTTCTTT | CASSLNPWGTEAFF
NA | TRBJ2-7 | TRBV5-1 | NA | TGCGCCAGCAGCTTGAATCGTGAAGCCTACGAGCAGTACTTC | CASSLNREAYEQYF
NA | TRBJ2-3 | TRBV7-8 | many | TGTGCCAGCAGCTTAGTTAAAGGCGGGAACACAGATACGCAGTATTTT | CASSLVKGGNTDTQYF
TRBD1 | TRBJ2-3 | TRBV7-2 | NA | TGTGCCAGTGACAGGGACGCTAGCACAGATACGCAGTATTTT | CASDRDASTDTQYF